These 29 T cell receptor beta chains were all obtained from the same sample, sequenced in a study of CD8 T cells in ankylosing spondylitis. Study observations and caveats: Ankylosing spondylitis blood appeared to be characterized by a TCR beta motif of several highly homologous variants.

The antigens these receptors bind are not known. One entry per CDR3 protein results from TCRdb running MiXCR on the 5' RACE reads. The repertoire has a few hundred thousand distinct CDR3 sequences, about 12% of them found once; the top ten carry around 6.8%. What was sequenced was blood, either unsorted or a sorted T cell fraction (not recorded which). The receptors were sampled from a male donor with ankylosing spondylitis.

This clonotype has a handful of counts. This chain links TRBV7-6 with TRBJ1-1, with D possibly being TRBD1 (5 bases). CDR3 size: 16 residues. CDR1 is SGHVS, CDR2 FNYEAQ, per germline. Deletions cut 1 base from V and 4 bases from J, with 16 bases between. As DNA, the CDR3 is TGTGCCAGCAGCTTAGGCCCGGGAGCCGGGGGCACTGAAGCTTTCTTT. It encodes CASSLGPGAGGTEAFF.

V gene TRBV14 combines with J gene TRBJ2-1; D not certain. This CDR3 is 15 amino acids long. Trimming pared 0 bases from V and 7 bases from J, leaving 13 bases between. CDR1 and CDR2 (germline): SGHDN, FVKESK. CDR3 residues: CASSQDFGVGNEQFF. CDR3 sequence (DNA): TGTGCCAGCAGCCAAGATTTTGGCGTAGGGAATGAGCAGTTCTTC.

This clonotype was seen only a few times. The chain links TRBV20-1 to TRBJ2-1; D perhaps matches TRBD2 (5 bases). The germline CDR1 and CDR2 sequences are DFQATT and SNEGSKA (reference sequence). This CDR3 has 16 amino acids. Trimming took 0 bases from V and 3 from J, leaving 15 bases between them. The CDR3 DNA is TGCAGTGCTAGAGATAGAAGCGGTGCTGGCTACAATGAGCAGTTCTTC. This gives the protein CSARDRSGAGYNEQFF.

This clonotype was observed a few times. The chain recombines TRBV20-1 with TRBJ2-7; 9 positions match TRBD2. Trimming took 6 bases from V and 5 from J; bases not matched to a gene: 8. CDR1 is DFQATT and CDR2 is SNEGSKA in the germline V gene (reference sequence). This CDR3 spans 13 amino acids. CDR3 DNA sequence: TGCAGTGCCACAGCGGGAGGATACAACGAGCAGTACGTC. As protein: CSATAGGYNEQYV.

In its sample, this clonotype was seen a few times. V usage is TRBV12-3 or TRBV12-4 and J usage is TRBJ1-1, with D uncertain. The ends were cut back, 6 bases at V and 0 bases at J, with 8 bases in the middle. This CDR3 is built from 13 residues. The CDR3: CASRELMNTEAFF. The CDR3, as DNA: TGTGCCAGCAGGGAACTAATGAACACTGAAGCTTTCTTT.

The rearrangement links TRBV6-5 to TRBJ1-2; TRBD1 matches 7 bases. The CDR3 is 14 amino acids. CDR1 is MNHEY, CDR2 SVGAGI, per germline. The junction had 8 bases not matched to a gene; V was cut back by 2 bases and J by 8 bases. CDR3 coding DNA: TGTGCCAGCAGTTACCTCACGACAGGGTACGGCTACACCTTC. Amino acid sequence: CASSYLTTGYGYTF.

This clonotype was seen at least ten times. V and J are TRBV5-1 and TRBJ1-2; D is unresolved. The ends were cut back, 0 bases at V and 4 bases at J, with 13 bases in the middle. This CDR3 is 15 amino acids long. Germline V gives CDR1 SGHRS, CDR2 YFSETQ. The CDR3 DNA sequence: TGCGCCAGCAGCTTGGCCATGAGTCGAGCCTATGGCTACACCTTC. Amino acids: CASSLAMSRAYGYTF.

J is TRBJ1-1 and V is TRBV3-1; no clear D gene. The CDR3 extends over 14 amino acids. Germline lookup yields CDR1 LGHDT and CDR2 YNNKEL (reference sequence). V was clipped by 1 base and J by 0 bases, with 6 bases between them. CDR3 residues: CASSQGYLNTEAFF. For the CDR3, the DNA is TGTGCCAGCAGCCAAGGCTATCTGAACACTGAAGCTTTCTTT.

V is TRBV18 and J is TRBJ2-5; the match to TRBD2 covers 10 bases. The CDR3 has 15 residues. CDR1 KGHSH and CDR2 LQKENI come from the germline V gene. With V trimmed by 4 bases and J by 2 bases, 4 bases remained unmatched. The CDR3 reads CASSRGLAEQETQYF. The DNA for the CDR3 is TGTGCCAGCTCACGAGGACTAGCGGAGCAAGAGACCCAGTACTTC.

The chain carries TRBV7-2 and TRBJ2-2; D unresolved. CDR3 length equals 16 residues. Trimming stripped 6 bases from V and 1 base from J, with 15 bases between. Germline V gene lookup returns CDR1 SGHTA and CDR2 FQGNSA. CDR3 loop: CASSPPQAGNTGELFF. CDR3 sequence (DNA): TGTGCCAGCAGTCCCCCCCAAGCAGGGAACACCGGGGAGCTGTTTTTT.

This chain links TRBV30 with TRBJ2-7; D is ambiguous. V lost 2 bases, J lost 3 bases, and 14 bases lay in between. Germline CDR1 and CDR2: GTSNPN and SVGIG (reference sequence). This CDR3 is 14 amino acids long. CDR3 coding DNA: TGTGCCTGGAGTTTGGCTCGATCACGCTACGAGCAGTACTTC. It yields the protein CAWSLARSRYEQYF.

The gene calls are TRBV9 and TRBJ2-3, with 9 bases fitting TRBD1. The germline CDR1 and CDR2 sequences are SGDLS and YYNGEE. The CDR3 covers 20 residues. The junction had 19 bases not matched to a gene; V was cut back by 2 bases and J by 3 bases. The CDR3 loop reads CASSVTYRDREARRTDTQYF. CDR3 nucleotide sequence: TGTGCCAGCAGCGTCACCTACCGGGACAGGGAGGCCAGGCGGACAGATACGCAGTATTTT.

The table lists this clonotype with many counts. The DNA of the CDR3 is TGCAGTGCTAGAGGGACAGCTTCTAGCACAGATACGCAGTATTTT. Protein product: CSARGTASSTDTQYF. The chain carries TRBV20-1 and TRBJ2-3, with D possibly TRBD1 on 6 matching bases. Trimming removed 1 base at V and 0 bases at J, with 11 bases between. The V gene's germline CDR1 is DFQATT and CDR2 SNEGSKA (reference sequence). The CDR3 sequence is 15 residues long.

This clonotype was observed a handful of times. Here the CDR3 omits its conserved ending phenylalanine or tryptophan, so a read error is the likely source. The DNA is left out, because the CDR3 cannot be placed on it with certainty; the CDR3 is given as TCRdb lists it. The chain carries TRBV21-1 and TRBJ2-4; TRBD1, as called in the table, went unchecked against the DNA. TRBV21-1 is labeled a pseudogene. Termini included, the CDR3 measures 9 amino acids. The CDR3 region is CASSMRGQS.

This clonotype was seen a few times. CDR3 sequence (DNA): TGCAGTGCTAGGGGGACCATGAACACTGAAGCTTTCTTT. It yields the protein CSARGTMNTEAFF. The chain couples TRBV20-1 to TRBJ1-1; TRBD1 might be the D (5 bases). The length of the CDR3 is 13 residues. Deletions cut 3 bases from V and 0 bases from J, with 8 bases between. CDR1 and CDR2 from the germline V gene are DFQATT and SNEGSKA (reference sequence).

V gene TRBV7-9 combines with J gene TRBJ2-1; TRBD2 is a possible D gene (6 bases). This CDR3 contains 16 residues. CDR1 SEHNR and CDR2 FQNEAQ come from the germline V gene (reference sequence). Between the trimmed V and J ends, which lost 7 bases and 0 bases, there was a span of 16 bases. The CDR3 sequence: CASTETGTSSYNEQFF. CDR3 DNA: TGTGCCAGCACCGAAACCGGGACTTCCTCCTACAATGAGCAGTTCTTC.

This clonotype was seen at least ten times. J is TRBJ1-5 and V is TRBV27; 7 nucleotides agree with TRBD1. CDR1 is MNHEY and CDR2 is SMNVEV in the germline V gene (reference sequence). This CDR3 contains 16 residues. V lost 5 bases to trimming and J lost 0 bases; unmatched junction nucleotides: 7. The CDR3 loop is CASSRDSRYSNQPQHF. CDR3 nucleotide sequence: TGTGCCAGCAGTAGGGACAGCCGGTATAGCAATCAGCCCCAGCATTTT.

The V and J genes are TRBV6-5 and TRBJ2-1; either TRBD1 or TRBD2 may supply D (7 bases each). The CDR3 is made up of 15 amino acids. The V gene's germline CDR1 is MNHEY and CDR2 SVGAGI. The V end lost 1 base, the J end lost 8 bases, and 15 bases lay between the germline ends. The CDR3 region has the DNA TGTGCCAGCAGTTACTTTGGGAGGGGGCATGATGAGCAGTTCTTC. Translated, it gives CASSYFGRGHDEQFF.

This clonotype came up a few times. The CDR3 DNA reads as TGTGCCAGCAGCTTAGTCGGGGGCCGTGAAGCTTTCTTT. Its protein product is CASSLVGGREAFF. V usage is TRBV7-8 and J usage is TRBJ1-1; D may be TRBD1 (6 bases). The V gene lost 1 base and the J gene lost 7 bases, with 10 bases spanning the gap. CDR1 and CDR2 (germline): SGHVS, FQNEAQ. The CDR3 is made up of 13 amino acids.

The sample holds many counts of this clonotype. This chain links TRBV28 with TRBJ2-1; TRBD2 matches 13 bases. Germline V CDR1 and CDR2: MDHEN, SYDVKM. V lost 7 bases and J lost 7; bases outside the gene matches: 7. This CDR3 comprises 15 residues. The CDR3 bases are TGTGCCAGCACAGTAGGACTAGCGGGAGAAAATGAGCAGTTCTTC. This translates into CASTVGLAGENEQFF. Together with reference TRBV28 and TRBJ2-1, the CDR3 gives the full variable domain: DVKVTQSSRYLVKRTGEKVFLECVQDMDHENMFWYRQDPGLGLRLIYFSYDVKMKEKGDIPEGYSVSREKKERFSLILESASTNQTSMYLCASTVGLAGENEQFFGPGTRLTVL.

This clonotype showed up just a few times. The rearrangement links TRBV27 to TRBJ2-2; D remains ambiguous. With 3 bases removed from V and 1 base from J, the gap between germline ends came to 6 bases. In germline, CDR1 is MNHEY, CDR2 SMNVEV (reference sequence). The CDR3 spans 14 residues. CDR3 sequence: CASSFVGNTGELFF. CDR3 DNA sequence: TGTGCCAGCAGTTTTGTGGGGAACACCGGGGAGCTGTTTTTT.

The chain couples TRBV24-1 to TRBJ2-3; no firm D call. The V and J ends lost 5 bases and 4 bases respectively, with 9 bases between them. Germline V gives CDR1 KGHDR, CDR2 SFDVKD. The CDR3 sequence is 13 residues long. The CDR3 spells CATSGRIPDTQYF. DNA of the CDR3: TGTGCCACCAGTGGCAGGATTCCAGATACGCAGTATTTT.

The chain joins TRBV15 to TRBJ1-1; D unclear. Deletions cut 4 bases from V and 5 bases from J, with 8 bases between. The CDR3 spans 12 residues. The germline V gene encodes CDR1 LNHNV and CDR2 YYDKDF (reference sequence). CDR3 bases: TGTGCCACCAGCATCCTAGGTACTGAAGCTTTCTTT. It encodes CATSILGTEAFF. The full variable domain, completed using reference TRBV15 and TRBJ1-1, is DAMVIQNPRYQVTQFGKPVTLSCSQTLNHNVMYWYQQKSSQAPKLLFHYYDKDFNNEADTPDNFQSRRPNTSFCFLDIRSPGLGDTAMYLCATSILGTEAFFGQGTRLTVV.

This chain connects TRBV6-5 to TRBJ2-7; 7 bases map to TRBD1. Germline CDR1 MNHEY, CDR2 SVGAGI. The CDR3 extends over 14 amino acids. After removal of 2 bases from V and 6 bases from J, the junction contained 7 bases not matched to a gene. As DNA, the CDR3 is TGTGCCAGCAGTTACGGGCAGGGGGACGGCGAGCAGTACTTC. Protein: CASSYGQGDGEQYF.

This clonotype was seen a few times. V and J are TRBV2 and TRBJ1-5; no firm D call. There are 14 residues in the CDR3. Germline CDR1 and CDR2: SNHLY and FYNNEI. The V end lost 3 bases, the J end lost 2 bases, and 8 bases lay between the germline ends. The CDR3 loop is CASSEPRGNQPQHF. The CDR3, as DNA: TGTGCCAGCAGTGAGCCCCGTGGCAATCAGCCCCAGCATTTT. Using reference TRBV2 and TRBJ1-5 for the parts outside the CDR3, the full variable domain is EPEVTQTPSHQVTQMGQEVILRCVPISNHLYFYWYRQILGQKVEFLVSFYNNEISEKSEIFDDQFSVERPDGSNFTLKIRSTKLEDSAMYFCASSEPRGNQPQHFGDGTRLSIL.

The rearrangement joins TRBV3-1 to TRBJ1-1; unclear D gene. Germline V gene data show CDR1 as LGHDT and CDR2 as YNNKEL (reference sequence). The CDR3 length is 16 residues. The V and J ends lost 6 bases and 0 bases respectively, with 17 bases between them. The CDR3 nucleotides are TGTGCCAGCAGACCGACCTCTCTAGGGTTGAACACTGAAGCTTTCTTT. It translates to CASRPTSLGLNTEAFF.

V is TRBV20-1 and J is TRBJ1-3; no reliable D call. There are 14 residues in the CDR3. Germline V CDR1 and CDR2: DFQATT, SNEGSKA (reference sequence). V gave up 6 bases and J gave up 2 bases, with 14 bases separating them. In DNA form, the CDR3 reads TGCAGTGCCCCGGACCGGAGCGCTGGAAACACCATATATTTT. It yields the protein CSAPDRSAGNTIYF.

The table lists this clonotype with many counts. The V and J genes are TRBV5-6 and TRBJ1-1, with TRBD1 matching over 11 bases. CDR1 is SGHDT, CDR2 YYEEEE, per germline. The CDR3 has 16 amino acids. Germline trimming cut 3 bases from V and 4 bases from J; bases unmatched to any gene: 8. The CDR3 DNA is TGTGCCAGCAGCTACGGGACAGGGGGGTTAGGCACTGAAGCTTTCTTT. Translated: CASSYGTGGLGTEAFF. Full variable domain (remainder filled in from reference TRBV5-6 and TRBJ1-1): DAGVTQSPTHLIKTRGQQVTLRCSPKSGHDTVSWYQQALGQGPQFIFQYYEEEERQRGNFPDRFSGHQFPNYSSELNVNALLLGDSALYLCASSYGTGGLGTEAFFGQGTRLTVV.

This clonotype was seen only a few times. The chain couples TRBV4-2 to TRBJ2-7; D unclear. Trimming left V 1 base short and J 4 bases short, with 17 bases between. Germline values: CDR1 LGHNA, CDR2 YNFKEQ. This CDR3 region has 16 residues. The CDR3 DNA reads as TGTGCCAGCAGCCAAGCTCACGGTACATCGCTGTACGAGCAGTACTTC. Its translation: CASSQAHGTSLYEQYF.